This T cell receptor beta chain was sequenced during a study of early T cells in non-severe SARS-CoV-2 infection. Across the study: Alpha and beta chains were unpaired, from unsorted whole-blood bulk RNA. Study-wide findings and caveats: Matching against VDJdb likely underestimated virus-specific expansions, favoring anti-spike CD8.

Unique molecular identifiers tagged individual cDNA molecules. From the 5' RACE reads, TCRdb called clonotypes with MiXCR, one entry per CDR3 protein. The repertoire includes about 83,000 distinct CDR3 sequences, roughly an eighth of them detected once, and 6.5% sits in the top ten. V shed 5 bases, J shed 4 bases, and the junction held 7 bases outside the gene matches. This CDR3 spans 17 amino acids. Comment on this clonotype: What it recognizes is unknown.

The chain links TRBV12-3 or TRBV12-4 to TRBJ2-5, with 16 bases fitting TRBD2. The clonotype was recovered from an adult who was a healthcare worker with PCR-confirmed SARS-CoV-2 infection or an uninfected control (not recorded which). The sequenced sample was whole blood. CDR3 coding DNA: TGTGCCAGCAGTATGGGACTAGCGGGAGGGCCGAGAGAGACCCAGTACTTC. As protein: CASSMGLAGGPRETQYF.